Presented here are 16 T cell receptor beta chains from one specimen sequenced in a study of T-cell memory formation after mild COVID-19. MiXCR was run by TCRdb on the 5' RACE reads, yielding one entry per CDR3 protein. The sample includes 250,000 to 300,000 distinct CDR3 sequences, 15% to 20% of them seen just once. The source material was PBMCs or a T cell subset sorted from them (not recorded which). These receptors came from a man between 18 and 35 years old who had mild COVID-19 (a few samples of this study predate the infection). Cell type and time point are not known.

This clonotype has only a few counts. The chain combines TRBV29-1 with TRBJ2-3; 7 nucleotides match TRBD2. V gave up 3 bases and J gave up 6 bases; unmatched junction bases: 12. CDR1 and CDR2 from the germline V gene are SQVTM and ANQGSEA. CDR3 length: 15 amino acids. CDR3 protein: CSVDGIAGEEDTQYF. DNA for the CDR3: TGCAGCGTTGACGGAATAGCGGGTGAAGAGGATACGCAGTATTTT.

The chain recombines TRBV27 with TRBJ2-1, with 13 bases identical to TRBD2. The CDR3 length is 18 residues. Germline trimming cut 6 bases from V and 5 bases from J; bases unmatched to any gene: 13. From germline, CDR1 is MNHEY and CDR2 SMNVEV (reference sequence). CDR3 nucleotide sequence: TGTGCCAGCAGACGCTCCCAACTAGCGGGGGGGCAGGACAATGAGCAGTTCTTC. This encodes CASRRSQLAGGQDNEQFF.

Ten or more counts support this clonotype. This chain links TRBV7-6 with TRBJ1-3, with D hard to call. Trimming removed 0 bases from V and 0 bases from J, with 3 bases in between. The CDR3 spans 14 residues. CDR1 and CDR2 from the germline V gene are SGHVS and FNYEAQ. CDR3 sequence (DNA): TGTGCCAGCAGCTTAGCCGCCTCTGGAAACACCATATATTTT. Encoded protein: CASSLAASGNTIYF.

This clonotype showed up just a few times. The rearrangement uses TRBV12-3 or TRBV12-4 and TRBJ2-7; D ambiguous. V was pared by 4 bases and J by 4 bases, with 5 bases between. The CDR3 spans 11 residues. The CDR3, as DNA: TGTGCCAGCAGTTCCGTGTACGAGCAGTACTTC. Translation: CASSSVYEQYF.

This sequence joins TRBV9 and TRBJ2-2; possibly TRBD1 or TRBD2 for D (6 bases each). Trimming cost V 10 bases and J 5 bases, with 12 bases left between them. Per the germline V gene, CDR1 is SGDLS and CDR2 is YYNGEE. This CDR3 has 12 residues. CDR3 region: CAVEGGTGELFF. DNA of the CDR3: TGTGCCGTAGAAGGGGGGACCGGGGAGCTGTTTTTT. The entire variable domain, with the rest obtained from reference TRBV9 and TRBJ2-2, is as follows: DSGVTQTPKHLITATGQRVTLRCSPRSGDLSVYWYQQSLDQGLQFLIQYYNGEERAKGNILERFSAQQFPDLHSELNLSSLELGDSALYFCAVEGGTGELFFGEGSRLTVL.

The V gene is TRBV29-1, the J gene TRBJ2-5, with 7 bases that match TRBD1. The V gene end was trimmed by 1 base and the J gene end by 5 bases; junction bases not matched to a gene: 10. Per germline, CDR1 SQVTM and CDR2 ANQGSEA. There are 15 residues in the CDR3. As DNA, the CDR3 is TGCAGCGTTGAAGTAGGTAGGGGGCGCCGGGAGACCCAGTACTTC. Protein: CSVEVGRGRRETQYF.

This clonotype was seen a few times. The chain recombines TRBV4-3 with TRBJ2-3; 11 bases match TRBD2. Germline V CDR1 and CDR2: LGHNA, YSLEER. This CDR3 region has 17 residues. Trimming cost V 0 bases and J 6 bases; bases outside gene matches: 8. CDR3 loop: CASSQEFSASGGDTQYF. CDR3 nucleotide sequence: TGCGCCAGCAGCCAAGAGTTTAGTGCTAGCGGGGGGGATACGCAGTATTTT.

The rearrangement uses TRBV29-1 and TRBJ2-3, with D maybe TRBD1 (6 bases). The CDR3 is 14 amino acids. Germline assignment: CDR1 SQVTM and CDR2 ANQGSEA. V lost 4 bases, J lost 6 bases, and 17 bases lay in between. The DNA of the CDR3 is TGCAGCGTTGTACAAAGGGGGAATGGGGATACGCAGTATTTT. Translating gives CSVVQRGNGDTQYF.

The genes are TRBV4-3 and TRBJ2-1; TRBD2 might be the D (5 bases). The CDR3 consists of 15 residues. V lost 8 bases, J lost 1 base, and 15 bases lay in between. CDR1 is LGHNA, CDR2 YSLEER, per germline. Written as DNA, the CDR3 is TGCGCCAGCCGGACGGGGTATTCTTCCTACAATGAGCAGTTCTTC. Translated, it gives CASRTGYSSYNEQFF.

The chain is built from TRBV5-6 and TRBJ2-3, with 15 bases matching TRBD2. Germline lookup yields CDR1 SGHDT and CDR2 YYEEEE. This CDR3 has 18 residues. V lost 4 bases, J lost 1 base, and 7 bases stayed unmatched. The CDR3 region has the DNA TGTGCCAGCAGCCTCGGGACTAGCGGGGGGATGGGCACAGATACGCAGTATTTT. This gives the protein CASSLGTSGGMGTDTQYF.

The J gene is TRBJ1-5, the V gene TRBV12-3 or TRBV12-4; no definite D call. Trimming took off 8 bases at V and 0 bases at J, with 11 bases between the two ends. The CDR3 contains 14 residues. The CDR3 reads CASHPGYSNQPQHF. The CDR3 DNA is TGTGCCAGCCATCCCGGTTATAGCAATCAGCCCCAGCATTTT.

The chain combines TRBV24-1 with TRBJ1-1; 7 nucleotides match TRBD1. CDR3 length equals 15 residues. From germline, CDR1 is KGHDR and CDR2 SFDVKD. Unmatched junction bases numbered 9, after V lost 4 bases and J lost 5 bases. CDR3 nucleotides: TGTGCCACCAGTGACCCCGGCAGGGGGGGGACTGAAGCTTTCTTT. Its translation is CATSDPGRGGTEAFF.

This clonotype has a handful of counts. The gene calls are TRBV20-1 and TRBJ1-6; weak D call: TRBD1 (6 bases). The CDR3 consists of 12 residues. V was trimmed by 4 bases and J by 6 bases, leaving 7 bases between them. Germline CDR1 is DFQATT and CDR2 is SNEGSKA (reference sequence). In DNA, the CDR3 is TGCAGTGCTACGGACAGTAATTCACCCCTCCACTTT. Translation: CSATDSNSPLHF.

This clonotype has a count of ten or more. This chain links TRBV4-1 with TRBJ2-1; D is uncertain. The germline V gene has CDR1 MGHRA and CDR2 YSYEKL. The ends were cut back, 3 bases at V and 9 bases at J, with 6 bases in the middle. This CDR3 contains 11 residues. CDR3 sequence: CASSQGIEQFF. The CDR3 nucleotides are TGCGCCAGCAGCCAGGGGATTGAGCAGTTCTTC.

This clonotype was picked up a small number of times. The chain joins TRBV21-1 to TRBJ2-5; TRBD2 reflects the table's D call only, with no check against the DNA. TRBV21-1 is flagged as a pseudogene. CDR3 length equals 16 residues. The CDR3 DNA is TGTGCCAGCAGCAAAGTGGGAACTAGCGAGCAAGAGACCCAGTACTTC. Translating gives CASSKVGTSEQETQYF.

The chain recombines TRBV12-3 or TRBV12-4 with TRBJ2-7, with a possible D match to TRBD2 (7 bases). The V and J ends lost 5 bases and 2 bases respectively, with 19 bases between them. The CDR3 sequence is 16 residues long. The CDR3 region has the DNA TGTGCCAGCAGTCTATCCTCGGCGGGGGCTACCTACGAGCAGTACTTC. This translates into CASSLSSAGATYEQYF.